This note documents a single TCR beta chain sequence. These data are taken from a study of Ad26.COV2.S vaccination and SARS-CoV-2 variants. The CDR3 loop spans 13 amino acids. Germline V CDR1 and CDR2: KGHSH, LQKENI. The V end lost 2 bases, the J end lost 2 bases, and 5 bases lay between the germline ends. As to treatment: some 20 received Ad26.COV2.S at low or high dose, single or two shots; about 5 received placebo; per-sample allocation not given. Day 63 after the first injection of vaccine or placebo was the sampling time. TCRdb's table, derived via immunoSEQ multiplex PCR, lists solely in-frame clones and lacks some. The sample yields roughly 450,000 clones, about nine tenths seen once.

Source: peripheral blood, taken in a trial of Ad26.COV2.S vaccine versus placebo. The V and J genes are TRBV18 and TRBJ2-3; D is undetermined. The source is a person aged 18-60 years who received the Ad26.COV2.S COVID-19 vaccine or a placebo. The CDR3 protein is CASSPRTTDTQYF. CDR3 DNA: TGTGCCAGCTCACCAAGAACCACAGATACGCAGTATTTT.